A selection of T cell receptor beta chains follows, all from one sample in a study of blood T cell repertoires in COVID-19. The data were produced by immunoSEQ multiplex PCR, yet TCRdb's version contains in-frame clones alone and is incomplete. The sample shows 95,000 to 150,000 clones, more than 80% of them seen only once. Sequenced sample: peripheral blood. The source of these receptors is a man aged 35 to 55 with acute or convalescent COVID-19. Each CDR3 is given with its conserved first and last residue. The order of the fields is CDR3 length, D gene, V gene, J gene, clone size, CDR3 DNA, CDR3 protein. The D gene is left open where the match is weak. The size of a clone is reported for some rows only, either as once, few or many, or as a class for expanded clones.

13	TRBD1	TRBV5-4	TRBJ2-5	-	TGTGCCAGCAGGCTGACAGGGAAAGAGACCCAGTACTTC	CASRLTGKETQYF
16	-	TRBV30	TRBJ1-4	-	TGTGCCTGGAGTGCCCCGAGTCGGGGTTGGGATGAAAAACTGTTTTTT	CAWSAPSRGWDEKLFF
14	TRBD1	TRBV2	TRBJ1-2	-	TGTGCCAGCAGCAGGACAGGGGGAAACTATGGCTACACCTTC	CASSRTGGNYGYTF
12	TRBD2	TRBV7-9	TRBJ2-5	-	TGTGCCAGCCGCAACGGGGGGGAGACCCAGTACTTC	CASRNGGETQYF
13	-	TRBV27	TRBJ1-1	once	TGTGCCAGCAGCCCCGGCAGGGGCACTGAAGCTTTCTTT	CASSPGRGTEAFF
18	-	TRBV11-3	TRBJ1-6	-	TGTGCCAGCAGCTTTTTTGGGGGAGCGGGACGGCCTAATTCACCCCTCCACTTT	CASSFFGGAGRPNSPLHF
11	-	TRBV27	TRBJ2-7	-	TGTGCCAGCAGTGTCGGGGTCGAGCAGTACTTC	CASSVGVEQYF
16	-	TRBV19	TRBJ2-7	-	TGTGCCAGTAGTTCCCGGGACTCCCTCCGGTTGGGCGAGCAGTACTTC	CASSSRDSLRLGEQYF
13	-	TRBV6-6	TRBJ1-1	-	TGTGCCAGCAGTTGGGGGGGGAACACTGAAGCTTTCTTT	CASSWGGNTEAFF
16	TRBD1	TRBV4-3	TRBJ2-2	-	TGCGCCAGCAGCCGCAGGGGGCCAACGAACACCGGGGAGCTGTTTTTT	CASSRRGPTNTGELFF
15	-	TRBV19	TRBJ1-4	-	TGTGCCAGTAGTACCAGGACAGCCACTAATGAAAAACTGTTTTTT	CASSTRTATNEKLFF
16	TRBD2	TRBV18	TRBJ2-1	-	TGTGCCAGCTCACCCCCTAGCGGGGGGCCCTACAATGAGCAGTTCTTC	CASSPPSGGPYNEQFF
14	-	TRBV6-5	TRBJ1-6	-	TGTGCCAGCAACCCCGGGACATCCGAGTCACCCCTCCACTTT	CASNPGTSESPLHF
19	TRBD1	TRBV12-5	TRBJ1-5	-	TGTGCTAGTGGTTTGGCTGTCGGACAGGGGGTGTATAGCAATCAGCCCCAGCATTTT	CASGLAVGQGVYSNQPQHF
14	TRBD1	TRBV2	TRBJ2-7	-	TGTGCCAGCAAAGGTACCGGGACAGGGGTCGAGCAGTACTTC	CASKGTGTGVEQYF
16	-	TRBV10-2	TRBJ1-1	-	TGCGCCACCGGGGGGGTCAGGGTGGCGAGGGACACTGAAGCTTTCTTT	CATGGVRVARDTEAFF
16	TRBD1	TRBV28	TRBJ2-2	-	TGTGCCAGCAGCTCTGGGGGACAGGGGAACACCGGGGAGCTGTTTTTT	CASSSGGQGNTGELFF
15	-	TRBV6-2/TRBV6-3	TRBJ2-3	-	TGTGCCAGCAGTTATGCTGGGCAGTCAGCAGATACGCAGTATTTT	CASSYAGQSADTQYF
17	TRBD1	TRBV4-2	TRBJ2-3	-	TGTGCCAGCAGCCTCCAAGCGGGGACAGGGGGAATAGATACGCAGTATTTT	CASSLQAGTGGIDTQYF
13	-	TRBV6-5	TRBJ2-1	-	TGTGCCAGCATTCGTGGCAAATACAATGAGCAGTTCTTC	CASIRGKYNEQFF
16	-	TRBV19	TRBJ1-4	-	TGTGCCAGTAGTATTGCCGCACAGGGAATTAATGAAAAACTGTTTTTT	CASSIAAQGINEKLFF
11	TRBD1	TRBV20-1	TRBJ1-5	-	TGCAGTACAGGGGTCAATCAGCCCCAGCATTTT	CSTGVNQPQHF
14	TRBD2	TRBV7-9	TRBJ2-7	-	TGTGCCAGCAGCTTAGTGCTAGCGGGTTACGAGCAGTACTTC	CASSLVLAGYEQYF
17	-	TRBV7-3	TRBJ2-1	-	TGTGCCAGCAGCTTCCCCAACAGATATTTCTCCTACAATGAGCAGTTCTTC	CASSFPNRYFSYNEQFF
19	-	TRBV5-5	TRBJ2-6	-	TGTGCCAGCACGTCGAACCTTGGACAGTTTAATTCTGGGGCCAACGTCCTGACTTTC	CASTSNLGQFNSGANVLTF
15	-	TRBV27	TRBJ1-5	-	TGTGCCAGCAGTTCGGCCCTCGGGAGCAATCAGCCCCAGCATTTT	CASSSALGSNQPQHF
16	TRBD1	TRBV6-2/TRBV6-3	TRBJ2-3	-	TGTGCCAGCAGTTACAGGACAGGGCCGAGCACAGATACGCAGTATTTT	CASSYRTGPSTDTQYF
14	-	TRBV2	TRBJ1-6	-	TGTGCCAGCAGAGAAACGGGACTAGGTTCACCCCTCCACTTT	CASRETGLGSPLHF
13	-	TRBV5-1	TRBJ1-5	-	TGCGCCAGCAGGGAGGGTAGCAATCAGCCCCAGCATTTT	CASREGSNQPQHF
15	-	TRBV7-8	TRBJ1-5	-	TGTGCCAGCAGCTTAGGGGGGCTCGAGAATCAGCCCCAGCATTTT	CASSLGGLENQPQHF
12	-	TRBV6-5	TRBJ1-5	-	TGTGCCAGCAGCGACAGTAATCAGCCCCAGCATTTT	CASSDSNQPQHF
15	-	TRBV27	TRBJ1-2	-	TGTGCCAGCAGTTTGGGTAGGCGGACTAACTATGGCTACACCTTC	CASSLGRRTNYGYTF
12	-	TRBV11-2	TRBJ1-1	-	TGTGCCAGCAGCTTAGGGTCGGGTGCGGCTTTCTTT	CASSLGSGAAFF
11	TRBD1	TRBV19	TRBJ2-5	-	TGTGCCTGTCGACAGGGAGAGACCCAGTACTTC	CACRQGETQYF
13	-	TRBV19	TRBJ2-3	once	TGTGCCAGTAACGCAGGGGCCGAAGATACGCAGTATTTT	CASNAGAEDTQYF
16	TRBD1	TRBV6-2/TRBV6-3	TRBJ1-4	once	TGTGCCAGCAGTTACTCGACAGGGCGAAGGATAGGAAAACTGTTTTTT	CASSYSTGRRIGKLFF
13	-	TRBV19	TRBJ2-1	-	TGTGCCAGCGCGACTCGCTCCTACAATGAGCAGTTCTTC	CASATRSYNEQFF
16	TRBD2	TRBV19	TRBJ2-1	-	TGTGCCACCAGTCCTCGAGCGGGGAACTCCTACAATGAGCAGTTCTTC	CATSPRAGNSYNEQFF
15	-	TRBV5-6	TRBJ1-3	-	TGTGCCAGCAGCCCCCCCGGGGGAGGAGGAAACACCATATATTTT	CASSPPGGGGNTIYF
15	-	TRBV18	TRBJ1-1	once	TGTGCCAGCTCACCTTCCGGGATCCTGAACACTGAAGCTTTCTTT	CASSPSGILNTEAFF
12	-	TRBV5-1	TRBJ1-1	once	TGCGCCAGCAGCTTCGAAGGGAGTTTAGCTTTCTTT	CASSFEGSLAFF
13	TRBD1	TRBV11-3	TRBJ2-7	-	TGTGCCAGCAGCCCCTCGGCAGGGGGCGAGCAGTACTTC	CASSPSAGGEQYF
16	TRBD2	TRBV11-2	TRBJ2-7	-	TGTGCCAGCAGCTTAGCCACGGGACTAACGAGCTACGAGCAGTACTTC	CASSLATGLTSYEQYF
13	-	TRBV30	TRBJ1-1	-	TGTGCCTGGAGCCTGGGGGGGGCGACTGAAGCTTTCTTT	CAWSLGGATEAFF
13	-	TRBV7-9	TRBJ1-1	-	TGTGCCAGCAGCTTAGGGGAGACGCGTGAAGCTTTCTTT	CASSLGETREAFF
18	TRBD1	TRBV7-9	TRBJ1-3	-	TGTGCCAGCAGCTGGGACAGGGGGCCCCGAGGCTCTGGAAACACCATATATTTT	CASSWDRGPRGSGNTIYF
15	-	TRBV11-2	TRBJ1-4	-	TGTGCCAGCAGCTTCTCGTATGCAACTAATGAAAAACTGTTTTTT	CASSFSYATNEKLFF
16	-	TRBV6-1	TRBJ1-2	once	TGTGCCAGCAGTGAAGCGCTTCCGGGCAGGACACCTGGCTACACCTTC	CASSEALPGRTPGYTF
16	-	TRBV9	TRBJ2-2	-	TGTGCCAGCAGCCCCGACTCCAGTAGCCTTACCGGGGAGCTGTTTTTT	CASSPDSSSLTGELFF
15	-	TRBV5-6	TRBJ1-6	few	TGTGCCAGCAGCAGGGGCCCGGACAGCAATTCACCCCTCCACTTT	CASSRGPDSNSPLHF
15	-	TRBV30	TRBJ1-2	-	TGTGCCTGGAGTGCCAAGGCCCTAGCTAACTATGGCTACACCTTC	CAWSAKALANYGYTF
16	TRBD1	TRBV3-1/TRBV3-2	TRBJ1-2	-	TGTGCCAGCAGCCAAGGATATGAGGGGGCCGGCTATGGCTACACCTTC	CASSQGYEGAGYGYTF